Each of the 18 T cell receptor beta chains below was sequenced from the same sample in a study of shared clonotypes between healthy human individuals. The protocol was immunoSEQ multiplex PCR, while the TCRdb copy is restricted to in-frame clones and leaves out a portion. The table shows roughly 320,000 clones, with more than 75% occurring only once. Sequenced sample: memory CD8+ T cells sorted from blood. Subset meaning: CD45RO+ cells pooled with CCR7-negative TemRA cells. These receptors all stem from a man younger than 35 in good health.

This clone has a count of ten or more. The gene calls are TRBV4-3 and TRBJ2-5; 8 nucleotides line up with TRBD1. The J segment lost 5 bases and the V segment lost 0 bases, leaving 8 bases of the junction unmatched. CDR3 length equals 16 residues. CDR1 and CDR2 from the germline V gene are LGHNA and YSLEER. In DNA, the CDR3 is TGCGCCAGCAGCCAAGATATAGGACAGGGATGGGAGACCCAGTACTTC. It yields the protein CASSQDIGQGWETQYF.

The V gene is TRBV6-6, the J gene TRBJ1-2; 8 nucleotides line up with TRBD1. The CDR3 has 14 residues. Germline V CDR1 and CDR2: MNHNY, SVGAGI (reference sequence). V gave up 1 base and J gave up 7 bases; unmatched junction bases: 5. CDR3 sequence (DNA): TGTGCCAGCAGTTACTACAGGGGGTTTCGTGGCTACACCTTC. It codes for CASSYYRGFRGYTF.

The chain combines TRBV23-1 with TRBJ2-5; D is unresolved. TRBV23-1 is sorted into the ORF group, with uncertain function. The CDR3 sequence is 9 residues long. The ends were cut back, 9 bases at V and 5 bases at J, with 4 bases in the middle. CDR3: CASGETQYF. The CDR3 nucleotides are TGCGCCAGTGGCGAGACCCAGTACTTC.

CDR3 nucleotides: TGTGCCAGCAGTGCTAAGCCGGGACAGGGGCGCTACGAGCAGTACTTC. This codes for CASSAKPGQGRYEQYF. The chain links TRBV7-2 to TRBJ2-7; TRBD1 aligns across 10 bases. Germline assignment: CDR1 SGHTA and CDR2 FQGNSA. The trim removed 6 bases at V and 3 bases at J, leaving 11 bases unmatched. The CDR3 length is 16 residues.

V is TRBV4-3 and J is TRBJ2-7; 8 nucleotides agree with TRBD1. The V gene's germline CDR1 is LGHNA and CDR2 YSLEER. The ends lost 5 bases at V and 3 bases at J; junction bases unmatched: 12. The CDR3 contains 16 residues. The chain's CDR3 is CASSIKWGDRSYEQYF. CDR3 nucleotide sequence: TGCGCCAGCAGCATCAAGTGGGGGGACAGGAGCTACGAGCAGTACTTC.

The J gene is TRBJ1-2, the V gene TRBV7-9, with D hard to call. V was cut by 3 bases and J by 2 bases, with 7 bases left in between. Germline CDR1 SEHNR, CDR2 FQNEAQ (reference sequence). The CDR3 contains 13 residues. The DNA of the CDR3 is TGTGCCAGCAGCTTCGCTCAGAACTATGGCTACACCTTC. Protein sequence: CASSFAQNYGYTF.

The rearrangement links TRBV6-1 to TRBJ2-3; TRBD2 aligns across 11 bases. J gave up 2 bases and V 8 bases, and 6 bases lay outside the gene matches. The CDR3 is 15 residues long. The germline V gene encodes CDR1 MNHNS and CDR2 SASEGT. This CDR3 reads CASARTSGFTDTQYF. CDR3 DNA sequence: TGTGCCAGCGCGCGGACTAGCGGGTTCACAGATACGCAGTATTTT.

The chain carries TRBV10-2 and TRBJ2-3; 7 positions match TRBD2. Germline V gives CDR1 WSHSY, CDR2 SAAADI. This CDR3 has 14 amino acids. V dropped 8 bases and J dropped 3; count of bases not matched to a gene: 8. The CDR3 DNA reads as TGCGCCAGCCTAGCGGATATCGCGACAGATACGCAGTATTTT. Its protein product is CASLADIATDTQYF.

The chain carries TRBV5-6 and TRBJ2-7, with D perhaps TRBD2 (6 bases). The CDR3 totals 15 residues. V was clipped by 0 bases and J by 3 bases, with 13 bases between them. Germline V lookup: CDR1 SGHDT, CDR2 YYEEEE. DNA for the CDR3: TGTGCCAGCAGCTTGGTAGCTAGCGAGTTCTACGAGCAGTACTTC. Protein sequence: CASSLVASEFYEQYF.

This CDR3 reads CASSPDFSAYEQYF. The CDR3 bases are TGTGCCAGCAGTCCGGATTTCTCAGCCTACGAGCAGTACTTC. This chain links TRBV6-5 with TRBJ2-7; no reliable D call. Trimming removed 5 bases at V and 2 bases at J, with 13 bases between. Germline values: CDR1 MNHEY, CDR2 SVGAGI. The CDR3 has 14 amino acids.

The rearrangement joins TRBV7-9 to TRBJ2-7; 7 positions match TRBD1. The V and J ends lost 4 bases and 2 bases, in that order; junction bases with no gene match: 5. There are 14 residues in the CDR3. Germline-derived CDR1 and CDR2 are SEHNR and FQNEAQ (reference sequence). This chain's CDR3 is CASSSSGQPYEQYF. CDR3 in DNA: TGTGCCAGCAGCTCCTCGGGACAGCCCTACGAGCAGTACTTC.

The rearrangement links TRBV2 to TRBJ2-1, with 12 nucleotides matching TRBD2. Germline lookup yields CDR1 SNHLY and CDR2 FYNNEI. The V segment lost 2 bases and the J segment 6 bases; nucleotides outside the gene matches: 5. This CDR3 region has 16 residues. The CDR3 DNA reads as TGTGCCAGCAGTGAAACCACTAGCGGGGGGTCCAATGAGCAGTTCTTC. It codes for CASSETTSGGSNEQFF.

V and J are TRBV11-2 and TRBJ2-7, with D unclear. Trimming took 2 bases from V and 3 from J, leaving 23 bases between them. The CDR3 totals 18 residues. Germline CDR1 SGHAT, CDR2 FQNNGV. The CDR3 sequence: CASSLNQGPPVLHYEQYF. CDR3 sequence (DNA): TGTGCCAGCAGCTTAAACCAAGGCCCACCTGTTTTACACTACGAGCAGTACTTC.

The chain is built from TRBV5-6 and TRBJ2-7; a weak D match, TRBD2 (7 bases). V lost 0 bases and J 4 bases, leaving 17 bases between the germline ends. The CDR3 is 16 amino acids. Per the germline V gene, CDR1 is SGHDT and CDR2 is YYEEEE. The CDR3 protein is CASSLDPRGAWYEQYF. The CDR3 region has the DNA TGTGCCAGCAGCTTGGACCCACGGGGGGCTTGGTACGAGCAGTACTTC. Based on the CDR3 plus reference TRBV5-6 and TRBJ2-7, the full variable domain is DAGVTQSPTHLIKTRGQQVTLRCSPKSGHDTVSWYQQALGQGPQFIFQYYEEEERQRGNFPDRFSGHQFPNYSSELNVNALLLGDSALYLCASSLDPRGAWYEQYFGPGTRLTVT.

This sequence joins TRBV27 and TRBJ1-2; 7 positions agree with TRBD1. The CDR3 extends over 14 amino acids. Germline assignment: CDR1 MNHEY and CDR2 SMNVEV (reference sequence). Unmatched junction bases numbered 5, after V lost 1 base and J lost 6 bases. CDR3 in DNA: TGTGCCAGCAGTTTATGGGCAGGGGGAGATGGCTACACCTTC. Amino acid sequence: CASSLWAGGDGYTF.

As to this clone: Other DNA sequences of this sample code for an identical CDR3. The rearrangement links TRBV27 to TRBJ2-7; TRBD1 agrees at 7 bases. Germline CDR1 MNHEY, CDR2 SMNVEV (reference sequence). The CDR3 loop spans 13 amino acids. V shed 6 bases and J 2 bases; nucleotides not matched to a gene: 4. Here the CDR3 DNA reads TGTGCCAGCAGCCTGCAGGGGGCCTACGAGCAGTACTTC. Protein sequence: CASSLQGAYEQYF.

This chain uses TRBV4-1 with TRBJ2-5, with 10 nucleotides matching TRBD2. Germline V gene lookup returns CDR1 MGHRA and CDR2 YSYEKL. The V segment lost 0 bases and the J segment 5 bases; nucleotides outside the gene matches: 6. This CDR3 is built from 16 residues. This CDR3 reads CASSQESGRAQETQYF. The CDR3, as DNA: TGCGCCAGCAGCCAAGAAAGCGGGAGGGCGCAGGAGACCCAGTACTTC.

This chain joins TRBV6-5 and TRBJ2-1, with 7 bases matching TRBD1. The CDR3 length is 12 residues. The junction had 3 bases not matched to a gene; V was cut back by 5 bases and J by 8 bases. CDR1 and CDR2 from the germline V gene are MNHEY and SVGAGI. The CDR3 reads CASSTGVDEQFF. CDR3 DNA: TGTGCCAGCAGTACAGGGGTGGATGAGCAGTTCTTC.